This is a list of T cell receptor beta chains from one sample in a study of hypomethylating agent response in myelodysplastic syndrome. Some clones are missing from TCRdb's copy, which holds only in-frame ones; the method was immunoSEQ multiplex PCR. This sample has some 10,000 clones; 83% occur once, and the top ten carry 3% to 4%. The source was bone marrow, collected before or after starting hypomethylating agent treatment for myelodysplastic syndrome (not recorded which). Every receptor here comes from a human donor with myelodysplastic syndrome. Each CDR3 is given with its conserved first and last residue. D genes are given only for firm matches. Rows may omit the clone size; those that give it use once, few, many or a size class.

v_call	clone_size	d_call	j_call	cdr3_nt	cdr3_aa
TRBV6-1	NA	NA	TRBJ2-7	TGTGCCAGCAGTGAAGTGGGGCCAGGGGGGTCCTACGAGCAGTACTTC	CASSEVGPGGSYEQYF
TRBV7-2	NA	NA	TRBJ1-1	TGTGCCAGCAGCTTAGTCCAGGCTGAAGCTTTCTTT	CASSLVQAEAFF
TRBV7-9	NA	NA	TRBJ2-5	TGTGCCAGCAGCTTCCAAGAGACCCAGTACTTC	CASSFQETQYF
TRBV5-1	NA	TRBD1	TRBJ2-7	TGCGCCAGCGGCCGGGACAGGGGTGGCAACGAGCAGTACTTC	CASGRDRGGNEQYF
TRBV2	NA	TRBD2	TRBJ2-2	TGTGCCAGCAGGACTAGCGGGGGAACCGGGGAGCTGTTTTTT	CASRTSGGTGELFF
TRBV18	NA	NA	TRBJ1-1	TGTGCCAGCTCACCTCGTAGACAGGAGAACACTGAAGCTTTCTTT	CASSPRRQENTEAFF
TRBV6-5	NA	NA	TRBJ2-2	TGTGCCAGCAGGTCGGACGACGGAGACACCGGGGAGCTGTTTTTT	CASRSDDGDTGELFF
TRBV28	few	NA	TRBJ2-7	TGTGCCAGCAGTTTACCGAGGACAGTGCCCTACGAGCAGTACTTC	CASSLPRTVPYEQYF
TRBV6-1	few	NA	TRBJ1-6	TGTGCCAGCAGTGAAACAGTGGGGCTACTTAATTCACCCCTCCACTTT	CASSETVGLLNSPLHF
TRBV27	NA	NA	TRBJ2-1	TGTGCCAGCAGTCCGTCGACAGCCGGTATTTCCCATGAGCAGTTCTTC	CASSPSTAGISHEQFF
TRBV19	once	NA	TRBJ2-1	TGTGCCAGTAGTATGCCCCCCGAGCGGAATGAGCAGTTCTTC	CASSMPPERNEQFF
TRBV7-6	NA	TRBD1	TRBJ1-5	TGTGCCAGCAGCTTAACCACAGGGGGTAATCAGCCCCAGCATTTT	CASSLTTGGNQPQHF
TRBV4-1	NA	NA	TRBJ2-3	TGCGCCAGCAGCAAAAACCCAGGAGATACGCAGTATTTT	CASSKNPGDTQYF
TRBV18	NA	TRBD2	TRBJ2-1	TGTGCCAGCTCCCCTAGCGGGGGGCCATCCTACAATGAGCAGTTCTTC	CASSPSGGPSYNEQFF
TRBV28	NA	TRBD1	TRBJ2-2	TGTGCCAGCAGTAGGGACAGGGGGCAGGTCACCGGGGAGCTGTTTTTT	CASSRDRGQVTGELFF
TRBV29-1	NA	NA	TRBJ1-2	TGCAGCGTTGAAGGGGGAACTGGCTATGGCTACACCTTC	CSVEGGTGYGYTF
TRBV21-1	NA	NA	TRBJ1-4	TGTGCCAGCAGCCTTGGCCAGACAGGGTGCTGGAAAGGATTGATGGAAAAACTGTTTTTT	CASSLGQTGCWKGLMEKLFF